This TCR beta chain was obtained from a study of blood T cell repertoires in COVID-19. Across the whole study: The United States, Italy and Spain provided the acute and convalescent COVID-19 samples. Nucleic acid was either cDNA or gDNA, and it came from T cells, B-cell-depleted T cells, or PBMCs.

Per the original methods: Scientists estimated how many nucleated cells there were by amplifying reference gene primers. Generated by immunoSEQ multiplex PCR, the TCRdb table keeps only in-frame clones and is missing some. V, J and clone size derive from that table, while D and trimming were established from the DNA sequence. The sample lists roughly 90,000 clones; approximately 80% were seen once. The sample was peripheral blood. The TCR originated in a woman aged 80 or over with active or convalescent COVID-19.

The CDR3 DNA follows: TGCGCCAGCAGCGGGGACAGGGGGCCGAGCACTGAAGCTTTCTTT. Its translation: CASSGDRGPSTEAFF. This chain connects TRBV5-1 to TRBJ1-1; 12 positions agree with TRBD1. Germline CDR1 reads SGHRS; CDR2 reads YFSETQ. Trimming at V came to 4 bases and at J to 4 bases, leaving 5 bases not matched to a gene. The CDR3 has 15 amino acids.